This is a list of T cell receptor beta chains from one sample in a study of breast tumors, draining lymph nodes, adjacent tissues. MiXCR, run by TCRdb on the multiplex PCR reads, gives a single entry per CDR3 protein. The table records around 300,000 distinct CDR3 sequences, about 30% of them present only once. Sequenced: axillary lymph node tissue. The receptors come from a female donor with breast cancer. Some clones in this sample may be carry-over from other donors' samples. CDR3s include the opening cysteine and the closing phenylalanine or tryptophan. A D gene is named only where the DNA matches it firmly. Size values are once, few and many counts, or a class for expanded clones, and some rows have none.

j_call d_call v_call clone_size cdr3_aa cdr3_nt
TRBJ2-3 TRBD2 TRBV6-6 few CASSYSSSGAWGDTQYF TGTGCCAGCAGTTACTCATCTAGCGGGGCCTGGGGGGATACGCAGTATTTT
TRBJ2-1 . TRBV5-8 many CASSSYKNEQFF TGTGCCAGCAGCTCGTACAAGAATGAGCAGTTCTTC
TRBJ2-7 . TRBV5-6 many CASSLHSYEQYF TGTGCCAGCAGTCTACACTCCTACGAGCAGTACTTC
TRBJ2-7 TRBD1 TRBV7-3 many CASSGQGVPEQYF TGTGCCAGCAGCGGACAGGGGGTCCCCGAGCAGTACTTC
TRBJ2-7 . TRBV27 . CASSYPGWPLATYEQYF TGTGCCAGCAGTTACCCCGGCTGGCCCCTTGCTACTTACGAGCAGTACTTC
TRBJ2-1 TRBD2 TRBV9 . CASSSGTSGYSEQFF TGTGCCAGCAGCTCCGGGACTAGCGGTTACAGTGAGCAGTTCTTC
TRBJ2-5 . TRBV11-2 . CASSLARSAAQETQYF TGTGCCAGCAGCTTAGCTCGCTCGGCGGCCCAAGAGACCCAGTACTTC
TRBJ2-3 TRBD1 TRBV5-1 many CASSGQGAGDTQYF TGCGCCAGCAGTGGACAGGGGGCAGGAGATACGCAGTATTTT
TRBJ1-5 TRBD1 TRBV15 . CATSNNRGGTYSNQPQHF TGTGCCACCAGCAACAACAGGGGTGGCACTTATAGCAATCAGCCCCAGCATTTT
TRBJ2-3 TRBD1 TRBV6-4 . CAIDQGETDTQYF TGTGCCATCGACCAGGGGGAGACAGATACACAGTATTTT
TRBJ2-5 . TRBV19 many CASSIGWAEETQYF TGTGCCAGTAGTATAGGATGGGCAGAAGAGACCCAGTACTTC
TRBJ1-2 . TRBV5-1 many CASSLGGDGYTF TGCGCCAGCAGCTTGGGGGGCGATGGCTACACCTTC
TRBJ2-7 . TRBV5-6 many CASSSTALFTYEQYF TGTGCCAGCAGCTCGACGGCGCTCTTTACCTACGAGCAGTACTTC
TRBJ1-5 TRBD1 TRBV6-4 many CASSDTLDRVRASNQPQHF TGTGCCAGCAGTGACACCCTAGACAGGGTCAGAGCTAGCAATCAGCCCCAGCATTTT
TRBJ2-3 . TRBV20-1 few CSARDARGFSDTQYF TGCAGTGCTAGAGATGCCAGGGGCTTTTCAGATACGCAGTATTTT
TRBJ2-5 . TRBV20-1 many CSARGIGETQYF TGCAGTGCTAGAGGTATTGGCGAGACCCAGTACTTC
TRBJ1-6 . TRBV2 many CASSERGANSPLHF TGTGCCAGCAGTGAACGTGGGGCCAATTCACCCCTCCACTTT
TRBJ2-3 . TRBV9 many CASSVGNQFTDTQYF TGTGCCAGCAGCGTAGGGAATCAGTTCACAGATACGCAGTATTTT
TRBJ2-5 . TRBV5-8 many CASSLLNTETQYF TGTGCCAGCAGCCTACTAAACACAGAGACCCAGTACTTC
TRBJ2-3 TRBD2 TRBV15 many CATSGTSGSWDTQYF TGTGCCACCAGCGGGACTAGCGGGAGTTGGGATACGCAGTATTTT
TRBJ2-1 TRBD2 TRBV28 . CASSSSGNRFF TGTGCCAGCAGCTCTAGCGGGAACCGGTTCTTC
TRBJ1-2 TRBD1 TRBV7-9 once CASSPTGATYGYTF TGTGCCAGCAGCCCTACAGGGGCGACCTATGGCTACACCTTC
TRBJ1-1 TRBD1 TRBV11-2 . CASSLEDRDNTEAFF TGTGCCAGCAGCTTAGAGGACAGGGACAACACTGAAGCTTTCTTT
TRBJ1-3 TRBD1 TRBV7-2 many CASSTGGGGNTIYF TGTGCCAGCTCCACAGGGGGGGGTGGAAACACCATATATTTT
TRBJ1-5 TRBD1 TRBV18 few CASSPQPGQGGGQPQHF TGTGCCAGCTCACCCCAACCGGGACAGGGAGGCGGTCAGCCCCAGCATTTT
TRBJ2-1 . TRBV18 . CASSTDGNEQFF TGTGCCAGCTCCACCGACGGTAATGAGCAGTTCTTC
TRBJ2-7 . TRBV5-8 many CAVSVASANVEQYF TGTGCCGTTTCCGTTGCGTCGGCTAACGTCGAGCAGTACTTC
TRBJ1-4 . TRBV5-5 many CASSSRTVPEKLFF TGTGCCAGCAGCTCCCGGACAGTTCCGGAAAAACTGTTTTTT
TRBJ2-1 . TRBV5-6 . CASNVLAVSSYNEQFF TGTGCCAGCAACGTTTTAGCTGTGAGCTCCTACAATGAGCAGTTCTTC
TRBJ1-5 . TRBV30 . CAWSKEPLSNQPQHF TGTGCCTGGAGTAAGGAACCTCTTAGCAATCAGCCCCAGCATTTT
TRBJ2-7 TRBD1 TRBV6-2/TRBV6-3 many CASSTGQGHEQYF TGTGCCAGCAGTACGGGACAGGGCCACGAGCAGTACTTC
TRBJ1-6 . TRBV3-1 many CASSQGGNQGPLHF TGTGCCAGCAGCCAAGGGGGGAATCAGGGCCCCCTCCACTTT
TRBJ2-3 . TRBV7-2 many CASSSPLTQYF TGTGCCAGCAGCTCTCCCCTTACGCAGTATTTT
TRBJ2-1 TRBD1 TRBV19 . CASSTQGQGVLGSYNEQFF TGTGCCAGTAGTACACAAGGACAGGGGGTATTGGGCTCCTACAATGAGCAGTTCTTC
TRBJ1-5 TRBD1 TRBV10-3 . CAISGRRRQGLAQPQHF TGTGCCATCAGCGGGAGGAGAAGACAGGGCCTAGCTCAGCCCCAGCATTTT
TRBJ2-1 TRBD2 TRBV7-8 . CASSLVLAGGQFF TGTGCCAGCAGCTTAGTTCTAGCGGGGGGGCAGTTCTTC
TRBJ2-5 . TRBV6-1 many CASSERWRASETQYF TGTGCCAGCAGTGAAAGGTGGCGAGCGTCGGAGACCCAGTACTTC
TRBJ2-5 TRBD1 TRBV7-9 . CASSLVVGTGRGTQYF TGTGCCAGCAGCTTAGTGGTAGGGACAGGGAGGGGGACCCAGTACTTC
TRBJ2-1 TRBD2 TRBV9 many CASSARTSGRAVYNEQFF TGTGCCAGCAGCGCCCGGACTAGCGGGAGGGCCGTCTACAATGAGCAGTTCTTC